A single sample gave rise to the 32 T cell receptor beta chains below, sequenced in a study of T cell clones after liver transplantation. The table came from immunoSEQ multiplex PCR; TCRdb's copy has only in-frame clones and leaves some out. The sample has about 68,000 clones; more than 85% are singletons. Sequencing used CD4+ T cells from blood, obtained approximately 27 months after liver transplant. These receptors were collected from a human patient who received a liver transplant. Some T cells could come from the graft donor.

The DNA of the CDR3 is TGTGCCACCAGTCGGGACAGGGCCTACGAGCAGTACTTC. Translated: CATSRDRAYEQYF. This chain links TRBV19 with TRBJ2-7, with TRBD1 matching over 9 bases. J gave up 2 bases and V 10 bases, and 6 bases lay outside the gene matches. The CDR3 runs 13 residues. The germline V gene encodes CDR1 LNHDA and CDR2 SQIVND (reference sequence).

The rearrangement uses TRBV4-3 and TRBJ1-4; D gene unclear. Germline V lookup: CDR1 LGHNA, CDR2 YSLEER. CDR3 length: 16 amino acids. Trimming stripped 1 base from V and 0 bases from J, with 9 bases between. The CDR3 DNA is TGCGCCAGCAGCCAAGGGGCCGGATCAACTAATGAAAAACTGTTTTTT. Protein sequence: CASSQGAGSTNEKLFF.

The J gene is TRBJ1-4, the V gene TRBV5-1; 7 nucleotides align to TRBD1. This CDR3 comprises 16 residues. Germline V CDR1 and CDR2: SGHRS, YFSETQ. The junction had 13 bases not matched to a gene; V was cut back by 4 bases and J by 7 bases. DNA of the CDR3: TGCGCCAGCAGCGCAAGCCCTGACAGGGAGCGTGAAAAACTGTTTTTT. It yields the protein CASSASPDREREKLFF.

CDR3 coding DNA: TGCGCCAGCAGCTTTACCGGTGGCTATGGCTACACCTTC. The encoded protein is CASSFTGGYGYTF. V is TRBV4-3 and J is TRBJ1-2; D gene uncertain. CDR3 length equals 13 residues. The germline V gene encodes CDR1 LGHNA and CDR2 YSLEER. With 5 bases removed from V and 4 bases from J, the gap between germline ends came to 11 bases.

The chain joins TRBV19 to TRBJ1-1; D is uncertain. Between the trimmed V and J ends, which lost 2 bases and 4 bases, there was a span of 2 bases. The germline gives CDR1 LNHDA, CDR2 SQIVND (reference sequence). The CDR3 runs to 11 residues. CDR3 nucleotide sequence: TGTGCCAGTAGTATACCCACTGAAGCTTTCTTT. Translating gives CASSIPTEAFF. Together with reference TRBV19 and TRBJ1-1, the CDR3 gives the full variable domain: DGGITQSPKYLFRKEGQNVTLSCEQNLNHDAMYWYRQDPGQGLRLIYYSQIVNDFQKGDIAEGYSVSREKKESFPLTVTSAQKNPTAFYLCASSIPTEAFFGQGTRLTVV.

The chain couples TRBV6-1 to TRBJ2-1, with D uncertain. Per germline, CDR1 MNHNS and CDR2 SASEGT. Trimming cost V 5 bases and J 4 bases, with 9 bases left between them. The length of the CDR3 is 13 residues. The CDR3: CASSRQEYNEQFF. CDR3 coding DNA: TGTGCCAGCAGTCGACAAGAGTACAATGAGCAGTTCTTC.

The chain has TRBV5-6 and TRBJ2-7; D is possibly TRBD1 (6 bases). V lost 5 bases to trimming and J lost 2 bases, with 17 bases between them. CDR1 is SGHDT, CDR2 YYEEEE, per germline. The CDR3 runs 15 residues. The CDR3 spells CASSWRQAPPYEQYF. In nucleotides, the CDR3 is TGTGCCAGCAGTTGGAGACAGGCGCCTCCCTACGAGCAGTACTTC.

The rearrangement uses TRBV5-4 and TRBJ2-1; the D gene is possibly TRBD2 (5 bases). This CDR3 has 15 amino acids. V was trimmed by 0 bases and J by 4 bases, leaving 11 bases between them. Germline V gene sequence: CDR1 SGHNT, CDR2 YYREEE (reference sequence). The CDR3 spells CASSLDSEVYNEQFF. In DNA, the CDR3 is TGTGCCAGCAGCTTGGATAGCGAAGTTTACAATGAGCAGTTCTTC.

The chain is built from TRBV19 and TRBJ1-4; the D is unclear. This CDR3 spans 15 amino acids. Germline assignment: CDR1 LNHDA and CDR2 SQIVND (reference sequence). The V gene lost 2 bases and the J gene lost 4 bases, with 11 bases spanning the gap. This chain's CDR3 is CASSIRAGVNEKLFF. The CDR3 region has the DNA TGTGCCAGTAGTATAAGGGCTGGGGTTAATGAAAAACTGTTTTTT.

The V gene is TRBV27, the J gene TRBJ2-3; D remains unclear. This CDR3 region has 12 residues. V was shortened by 6 bases and J by 4 bases, with 8 bases between the two germline ends. Germline-derived CDR1 and CDR2 are MNHEY and SMNVEV (reference sequence). The CDR3 DNA sequence: TGTGCCAGCAGACATTATGCAGATACGCAGTATTTT. Translating it yields CASRHYADTQYF.

The chain employs TRBV10-3 and TRBJ1-5, with 7 bases aligning to TRBD1. This CDR3 region has 15 residues. CDR1 and CDR2 (germline): ENHRY, SYGVKD. Trimming removed 4 bases from V and 0 bases from J; junction bases left unmatched: 3. The DNA for the CDR3 is TGTGCCATCAGTGCTGGACAGGATAGCAATCAGCCCCAGCATTTT. Amino acid sequence: CAISAGQDSNQPQHF.

The chain carries TRBV7-6 and TRBJ1-1, with 8 bases lining up with TRBD1. The germline gives CDR1 SGHVS, CDR2 FNYEAQ. The V and J ends lost 5 bases and 7 bases, in that order; junction bases with no gene match: 12. The CDR3 sequence is 15 residues long. The chain's CDR3 is CASSPRTGNEGEAFF. CDR3 bases: TGTGCCAGCAGCCCCCGGACAGGGAACGAAGGTGAAGCTTTCTTT.

The V and J genes are TRBV9 and TRBJ2-1, with 8 bases identical to TRBD1. Trimming took 9 bases from V and 9 from J; bases not matched to a gene: 17. Germline lookup yields CDR1 SGDLS and CDR2 YYNGEE. The length of the CDR3 is 15 residues. The CDR3 spells CATASGDRGEGEQFF. The CDR3, as DNA: TGTGCCACCGCTTCAGGCGACAGGGGCGAGGGTGAGCAGTTCTTC.

This chain joins TRBV11-3 and TRBJ2-1; TRBD2 is a possible D gene (6 bases). The CDR3 has 16 amino acids. The V gene lost 0 bases and the J gene lost 4 bases, with 13 bases spanning the gap. Germline loops: CDR1 SGHNT, CDR2 YENEEA. CDR3 protein: CASSLDSGEIYNEQFF. The DNA for the CDR3 is TGTGCCAGCAGCTTAGATTCGGGAGAGATTTACAATGAGCAGTTCTTC. The variable domain in full, with the rest retrieved from reference TRBV11-3 and TRBJ2-1, is EAGVVQSPRYKIIEKKQPVAFWCNPISGHNTLYWYLQNLGQGPELLIRYENEEAVDDSQLPKDRFSAERLKGVDSTLKIQPAELGDSAVYLCASSLDSGEIYNEQFFGPGTRLTVL.

The chain couples TRBV2 to TRBJ2-3; possibly TRBD1 for D (5 bases). This CDR3 has 14 residues. Trimming removed 6 bases at V and 2 bases at J, with 12 bases between. Germline values: CDR1 SNHLY, CDR2 FYNNEI. CDR3 loop: CASRQGLPTDTQYF. CDR3 coding DNA: TGTGCCAGCAGGCAGGGATTGCCCACAGATACGCAGTATTTT. Full variable domain (remainder filled in from reference TRBV2 and TRBJ2-3): EPEVTQTPSHQVTQMGQEVILRCVPISNHLYFYWYRQILGQKVEFLVSFYNNEISEKSEIFDDQFSVERPDGSNFTLKIRSTKLEDSAMYFCASRQGLPTDTQYFGPGTRLTVL.

The J gene is TRBJ1-1, the V gene TRBV29-1; D perhaps matches TRBD1 (6 bases). Looked up from germline, CDR1 is SQVTM and CDR2 is ANQGSEA. The CDR3 runs 14 residues. Trimming removed 4 bases from V and 4 bases from J, with 16 bases in between. The chain's CDR3 is CSVVTGAGATEAFF. CDR3 DNA: TGCAGCGTTGTCACCGGGGCAGGGGCCACTGAAGCTTTCTTT.

The chain joins TRBV19 to TRBJ2-5; D gene unclear. The CDR3 runs to 13 residues. Trimming cost V 5 bases and J 5 bases, with 12 bases left between them. CDR1 is LNHDA, CDR2 SQIVND, per germline (reference sequence). This chain's CDR3 is CASSGNIAETQYF. CDR3 in DNA: TGTGCCAGTAGTGGAAATATCGCGGAGACCCAGTACTTC.

The V gene is TRBV7-8, the J gene TRBJ1-3; D is uncertain. V dropped 0 bases and J dropped 0 bases, with 9 bases sitting between them. CDR1 and CDR2 from the germline V gene are SGHVS and FQNEAQ. The CDR3 has 16 amino acids. The CDR3 region is CASSLALTYSGNTIYF. The CDR3, as DNA: TGTGCCAGCAGCTTAGCGTTGACTTACTCTGGAAACACCATATATTTT. The full variable domain, with the rest looked up from reference TRBV7-8 and TRBJ1-3, is GAGVSQSPRYKVAKRGQDVALRCDPISGHVSLFWYQQALGQGPEFLTYFQNEAQLDKSGLPSDRFFAERPEGSVSTLKIQRTQQEDSAVYLCASSLALTYSGNTIYFGEGSWLTVV.

This chain links TRBV5-6 with TRBJ2-7; D is perhaps TRBD2 (5 bases). Germline V gene sequence: CDR1 SGHDT, CDR2 YYEEEE. V dropped 2 bases and J dropped 3 bases, with 9 bases sitting between them. The length of the CDR3 is 13 residues. The CDR3 DNA is TGTGCCAGCAGCTTCGGGGTAAACTACGAGCAGTACTTC. Protein sequence: CASSFGVNYEQYF.

V and J are TRBV12-5 and TRBJ2-7, with 10 bases aligning to TRBD2. The germline V gene encodes CDR1 LGHNT and CDR2 FRNRAP. The V gene end was trimmed by 4 bases and the J gene end by 7 bases; junction bases not matched to a gene: 13. This CDR3 is built from 16 residues. The CDR3 region is CASGSTLAGDLGEQYF. CDR3 in DNA: TGTGCTAGTGGTTCCACCCTAGCGGGAGATCTGGGTGAGCAGTACTTC.

The J gene is TRBJ2-7, the V gene TRBV7-9, with 8 bases fitting TRBD2. V lost 11 bases to trimming and J lost 4 bases; unmatched junction nucleotides: 10. Germline values: CDR1 SEHNR, CDR2 FQNEAQ (reference sequence). The CDR3 has 13 amino acids. The CDR3 here is CAFEVAGRYEQYF. CDR3 DNA sequence: TGTGCCTTCGAGGTAGCGGGGCGATACGAGCAGTACTTC.

In the case of this clone: At the DNA level, this CDR3 is encoded by other sequences in the same sample as well. J is TRBJ2-5 and V is TRBV7-3; either TRBD1 or TRBD2 may fit D (6 bases each). V shed 4 bases and J shed 5 bases, with 14 bases lying between them. CDR3 length equals 14 residues. Germline V gene data show CDR1 as SGHTA and CDR2 as FQGTGA. CDR3 residues: CASSSAGGQETQYF. The CDR3 coding sequence is TGTGCCAGCAGCTCCGCCGGGGGCCAGGAGACCCAGTACTTC. The full variable domain, in which reference TRBV7-3 and TRBJ2-5 provide the parts outside the CDR3, is GAGVSQTPSNKVTEKGKYVELRCDPISGHTALYWYRQSLGQGPEFLIYFQGTGAADDSGLPNDRFFAVRPEGSVSTLKIQRTERGDSAVYLCASSSAGGQETQYFGPGTRLLVL.

V usage is TRBV5-1 and J usage is TRBJ2-7; 11 bases are shared with TRBD2. Germline trimming cut 4 bases from V and 0 bases from J; bases unmatched to any gene: 0. From germline, CDR1 is SGHRS and CDR2 YFSETQ. CDR3 size: 14 residues. The CDR3 bases are TGCGCCAGCAGCACTAGCGGGAGCTCCTACGAGCAGTACTTC. Translation: CASSTSGSSYEQYF.

The chain links TRBV5-1 to TRBJ1-1; the D gene is possibly TRBD1 (6 bases). Germline assignment: CDR1 SGHRS and CDR2 YFSETQ. The CDR3 sequence is 14 residues long. V lost 8 bases, J lost 11 bases, and 25 bases lay in between. The CDR3 is CARTPTAGATGAFF. The CDR3 nucleotides are TGCGCCAGAACCCCCACCGCGGGGGCTACCGGGGCTTTCTTT.

This clone was detected once. This CDR3 is CASSWGQTFYEQYF. The CDR3 region has the DNA TGTGCCAGCAGCTGGGGACAGACTTTCTACGAGCAGTACTTC. The chain couples TRBV7-2 to TRBJ2-7, with 7 positions matching TRBD1. CDR3 length: 14 residues. The germline CDR1 and CDR2 sequences are SGHTA and FQGNSA. V gave up 4 bases and J gave up 3 bases; unmatched junction bases: 6. Drawing the rest from reference TRBV7-2 and TRBJ2-7, the complete variable domain is GAGVSQSPSNKVTEKGKDVELRCDPISGHTALYWYRQSLGQGLEFLIYFQGNSAPDKSGLPSDRFSAERTGGSVSTLTIQRTQQEDSAVYLCASSWGQTFYEQYFGPGTRLTVT.

The chain carries TRBV7-3 and TRBJ2-1, with TRBD2 matching over 11 bases. V was pared by 4 bases and J by 8 bases, with 7 bases of the junction left unmatched. Germline-derived CDR1 and CDR2 are SGHTA and FQGTGA. The CDR3 runs to 15 residues. CDR3 DNA: TGTGCCAGCAGCTCAACTAGCGGGAGAGGCGATGAGCAGTTCTTC. Translation gives CASSSTSGRGDEQFF.

The gene calls are TRBV28 and TRBJ2-1; a possible D gene is TRBD2 (6 bases). The CDR3 consists of 14 residues. With 9 bases removed from V and 2 bases from J, the gap between germline ends came to 14 bases. Germline CDR1 and CDR2: MDHEN and SYDVKM. This CDR3 is CARLAGWAYNEQFF. In nucleotides, the CDR3 is TGTGCCAGGCTCGCGGGGTGGGCCTACAATGAGCAGTTCTTC.

The genes are TRBV18 and TRBJ1-5; 8 bases are shared with TRBD1. From germline, CDR1 is KGHSH and CDR2 LQKENI. CDR3 size: 15 residues. J gave up 5 bases and V 2 bases, and 5 bases lay outside the gene matches. The CDR3 sequence: CASSPGQGRDQPQHF. The CDR3 DNA reads as TGTGCCAGCTCACCAGGACAGGGTCGAGATCAGCCCCAGCATTTT.

This sequence joins TRBV2 and TRBJ2-6; the D gene is possibly TRBD1 (5 bases). The germline V gene encodes CDR1 SNHLY and CDR2 FYNNEI. The CDR3 has 16 residues. Trimming left V 2 bases short and J 0 bases short, with 8 bases between. The CDR3 DNA reads TGTGCCAGCAGTGAACAGGGTCCCTCTGGGGCCAACGTCCTGACTTTC. Protein sequence: CASSEQGPSGANVLTF.

The chain combines TRBV7-2 with TRBJ2-7; 8 bases are shared with TRBD1. V shed 5 bases and J 4 bases; nucleotides not matched to a gene: 7. CDR1 SGHTA and CDR2 FQGNSA come from the germline V gene. This CDR3 comprises 14 residues. CDR3 protein: CASSGPGGGYEQYF. The CDR3 DNA reads as TGTGCCAGCAGCGGTCCAGGGGGCGGTTACGAGCAGTACTTC. Full variable domain (missing parts from reference TRBV7-2 and TRBJ2-7): GAGVSQSPSNKVTEKGKDVELRCDPISGHTALYWYRQSLGQGLEFLIYFQGNSAPDKSGLPSDRFSAERTGGSVSTLTIQRTQQEDSAVYLCASSGPGGGYEQYFGPGTRLTVT.

This clone was seen once. V and J are TRBV5-1 and TRBJ2-5, with a weak D call TRBD2 (6 bases). The CDR3 is 16 amino acids. Germline V gives CDR1 SGHRS, CDR2 YFSETQ. Trimming left V 0 bases short and J 13 bases short, with 25 bases between. The DNA for the CDR3 is TGCGCCAGCAGCTTGGCCGGAGGGACGTCCCATTCCCTGCCGTACTTC. Translated: CASSLAGGTSHSLPYF.

The chain couples TRBV28 to TRBJ1-1, with TRBD1 as a possible D gene (6 bases). Germline-derived CDR1 and CDR2 are MDHEN and SYDVKM. The CDR3 has 15 residues. Trimming cost V 2 bases and J 0 bases, with 10 bases left between them. This CDR3 is CASSLPGQLNTEAFF. CDR3 coding DNA: TGTGCCAGCAGTTTACCCGGACAGCTGAACACTGAAGCTTTCTTT.